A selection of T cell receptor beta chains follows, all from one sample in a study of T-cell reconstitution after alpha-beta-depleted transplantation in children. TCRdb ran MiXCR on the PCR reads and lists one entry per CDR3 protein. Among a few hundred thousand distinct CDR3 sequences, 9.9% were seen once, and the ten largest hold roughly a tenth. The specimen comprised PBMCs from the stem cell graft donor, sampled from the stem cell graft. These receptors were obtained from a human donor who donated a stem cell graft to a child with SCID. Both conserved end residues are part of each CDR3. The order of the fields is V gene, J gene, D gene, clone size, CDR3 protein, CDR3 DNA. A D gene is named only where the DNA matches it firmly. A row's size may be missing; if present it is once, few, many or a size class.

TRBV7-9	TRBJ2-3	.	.	CASSGSGDTQYF	TGTGCCAGCAGCGGCTCGGGGGATACGCAGTATTTT
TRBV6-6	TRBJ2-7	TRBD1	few	CASSYGDSEQYF	TGTGCCAGCAGTTACGGGGACAGTGAGCAGTACTTC
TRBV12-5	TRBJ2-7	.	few	CASALGGASYEQYF	TGTGCTAGTGCCTTGGGCGGAGCATCCTACGAGCAGTACTTC
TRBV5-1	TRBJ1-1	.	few	CASSSASGGTEAFF	TGCGCCAGCAGCTCGGCCTCGGGGGGCACTGAAGCTTTCTTT
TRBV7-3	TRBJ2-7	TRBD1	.	CASYLSGTGSYEQYF	TGTGCCAGCTACCTTTCCGGGACAGGCTCCTACGAGCAGTACTTC
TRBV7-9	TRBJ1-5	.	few	CASSGEGQVEPQHF	TGTGCCAGCAGCGGAGAGGGGCAGGTTGAGCCCCAGCATTTT
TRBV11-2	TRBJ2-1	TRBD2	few	CASSLDLAGGPYNEQFF	TGTGCCAGCAGCTTAGATCTAGCGGGGGGGCCTTACAATGAGCAGTTCTTC
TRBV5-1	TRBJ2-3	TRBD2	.	CASSLVASGGQTDTQYF	TGCGCCAGCAGCTTGGTGGCTAGCGGGGGGCAAACAGATACGCAGTATTTT
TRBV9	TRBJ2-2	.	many	CASSVGPAGTGELFF	TGTGCCAGCAGCGTTGGGCCTGCTGGGACCGGGGAGCTGTTTTTT
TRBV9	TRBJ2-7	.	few	CASSVDREGWEQYF	TGTGCCAGCAGCGTTGACAGGGAGGGGTGGGAGCAGTACTTC
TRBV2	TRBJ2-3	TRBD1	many	CASSSTGTGIGDTQYF	TGTGCCAGCAGCAGCACCGGGACAGGTATTGGAGATACGCAGTATTTT
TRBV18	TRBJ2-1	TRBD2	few	CASSGASGRRNNEQFF	TGTGCCAGCTCAGGGGCTAGCGGCCGGAGGAACAATGAGCAGTTCTTC
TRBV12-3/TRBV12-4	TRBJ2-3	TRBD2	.	CASSGTSGGPHTQYF	TGTGCCAGCAGTGGGACTAGCGGGGGCCCGCATACGCAGTATTTT
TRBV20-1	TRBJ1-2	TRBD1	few	CSARDNNRGKNYGYTF	TGCAGTGCTAGAGATAACAACAGGGGGAAGAACTATGGCTACACCTTC
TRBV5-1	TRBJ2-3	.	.	CASSFAGTNTDTQYF	TGCGCCAGCAGCTTTGCAGGGACCAACACAGATACGCAGTATTTT
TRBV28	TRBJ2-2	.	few	CASSLSSLTGELFF	TGTGCCAGCAGTTTATCCAGCCTCACCGGGGAGCTGTTTTTT
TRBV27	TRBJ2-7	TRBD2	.	CASTNYASGNYEQYF	TGTGCCAGCACCAACTATGCTAGCGGTAACTACGAGCAGTACTTC
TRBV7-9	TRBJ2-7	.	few	CASSPLFPTAYEQYF	TGTGCCAGCAGCCCCCTTTTCCCGACAGCGTACGAGCAGTACTTC
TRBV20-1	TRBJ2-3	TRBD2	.	CSASSGGNQDTQYF	TGCAGTGCTTCTAGCGGGGGTAACCAGGATACGCAGTATTTT
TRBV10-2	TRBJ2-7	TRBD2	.	CASEPGGYEQYF	TGCGCCAGTGAGCCGGGGGGCTACGAGCAGTACTTC
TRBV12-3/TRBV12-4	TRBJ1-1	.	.	CASSSQHNTEAFF	TGTGCCAGCAGTTCGCAACACAACACTGAAGCTTTCTTT
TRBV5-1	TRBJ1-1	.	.	CASSWNRVDTEAFF	TGCGCCAGCAGCTGGAACAGGGTGGACACTGAAGCTTTCTTT
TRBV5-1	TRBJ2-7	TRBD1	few	CASSLQGAHQYF	TGCGCCAGCAGCCTACAGGGGGCGCACCAGTACTTC
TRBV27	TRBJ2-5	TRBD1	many	CASSDRGAQETQYF	TGTGCCAGCAGTGACAGGGGGGCGCAAGAGACCCAGTACTTC
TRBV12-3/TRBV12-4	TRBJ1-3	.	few	CASSLDGHTIYF	TGTGCCAGCAGTTTGGATGGGCACACCATATATTTT
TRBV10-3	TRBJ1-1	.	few	CAISGEFMNTEAFF	TGTGCCATCAGTGGCGAGTTCATGAACACTGAAGCTTTCTTT
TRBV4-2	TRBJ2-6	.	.	CASSQEGFGANVLTF	TGTGCCAGCAGCCAGGAGGGGTTTGGGGCCAACGTCCTGACTTTC
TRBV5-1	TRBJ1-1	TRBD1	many	CASSSDRGAFF	TGCGCCAGCAGCTCGGACAGGGGAGCTTTCTTT
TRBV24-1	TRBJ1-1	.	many	CATSHTGNTEAFF	TGTGCCACTAGTCATACAGGTAACACTGAAGCTTTCTTT
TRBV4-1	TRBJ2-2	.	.	CASSQDGWGGGELFF	TGCGCCAGCAGCCAAGATGGGTGGGGTGGCGGGGAGCTGTTTTTT
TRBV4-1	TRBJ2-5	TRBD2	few	CASSQVPSGYQETQYF	TGCGCCAGCAGCCAAGTGCCTAGCGGGTACCAAGAGACCCAGTACTTC
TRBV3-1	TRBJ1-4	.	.	CASSSIGEKLFF	TGTGCCAGCAGCTCGATCGGTGAAAAACTGTTTTTT